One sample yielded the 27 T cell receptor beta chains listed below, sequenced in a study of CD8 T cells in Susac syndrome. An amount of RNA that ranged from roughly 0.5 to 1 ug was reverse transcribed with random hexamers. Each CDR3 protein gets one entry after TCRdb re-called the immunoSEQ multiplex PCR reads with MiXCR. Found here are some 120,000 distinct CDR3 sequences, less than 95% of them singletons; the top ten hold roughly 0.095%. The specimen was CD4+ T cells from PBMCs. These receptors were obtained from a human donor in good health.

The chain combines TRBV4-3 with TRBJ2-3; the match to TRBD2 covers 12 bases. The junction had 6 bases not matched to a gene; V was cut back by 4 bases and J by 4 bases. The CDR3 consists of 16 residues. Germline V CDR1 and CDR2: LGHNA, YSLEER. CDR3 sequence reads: CASSLRLAGVADTQYF. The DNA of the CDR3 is TGCGCCAGCAGCCTCAGACTAGCGGGAGTCGCAGATACGCAGTATTTT.

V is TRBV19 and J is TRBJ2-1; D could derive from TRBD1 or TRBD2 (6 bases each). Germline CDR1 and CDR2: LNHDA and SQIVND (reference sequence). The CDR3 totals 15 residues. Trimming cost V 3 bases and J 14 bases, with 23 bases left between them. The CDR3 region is CASSMPQKGGFREFF. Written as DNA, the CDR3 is TGTGCCAGTAGTATGCCCCAAAAGGGGGGATTTCGGGAGTTCTTC.

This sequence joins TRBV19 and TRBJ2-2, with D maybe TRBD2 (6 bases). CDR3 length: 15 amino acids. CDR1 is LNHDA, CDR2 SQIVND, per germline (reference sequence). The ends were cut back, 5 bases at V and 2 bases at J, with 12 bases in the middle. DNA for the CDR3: TGTGCCAGTAGTGTGGAGCGGGCCAACACCGGGGAGCTGTTTTTT. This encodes CASSVERANTGELFF.

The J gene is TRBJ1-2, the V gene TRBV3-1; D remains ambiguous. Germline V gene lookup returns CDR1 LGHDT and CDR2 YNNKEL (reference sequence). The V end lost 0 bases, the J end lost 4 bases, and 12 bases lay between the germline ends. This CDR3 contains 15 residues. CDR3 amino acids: CASSQDNRVGYGYTF. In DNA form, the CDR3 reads TGTGCCAGCAGCCAAGATAATAGGGTTGGCTATGGCTACACCTTC.

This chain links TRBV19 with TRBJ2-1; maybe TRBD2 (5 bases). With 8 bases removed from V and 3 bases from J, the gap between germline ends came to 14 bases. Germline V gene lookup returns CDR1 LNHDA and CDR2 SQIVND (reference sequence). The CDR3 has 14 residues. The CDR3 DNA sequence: TGTGCCAGTGAGCTGCGGGCTTACTACAATGAGCAGTTCTTC. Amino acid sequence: CASELRAYYNEQFF.

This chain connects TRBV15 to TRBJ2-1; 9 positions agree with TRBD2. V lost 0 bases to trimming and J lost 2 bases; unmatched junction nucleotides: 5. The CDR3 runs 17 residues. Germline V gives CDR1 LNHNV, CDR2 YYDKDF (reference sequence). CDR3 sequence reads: CATSRDVGGRAYNEQFF. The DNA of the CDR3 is TGTGCCACCAGCAGAGATGTGGGCGGGAGGGCCTACAATGAGCAGTTCTTC.

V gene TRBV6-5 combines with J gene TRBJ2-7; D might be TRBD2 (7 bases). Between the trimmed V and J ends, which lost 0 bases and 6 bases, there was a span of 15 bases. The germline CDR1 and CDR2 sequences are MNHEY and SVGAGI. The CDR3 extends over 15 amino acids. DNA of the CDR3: TGTGCCAGCAGTTACTCGGGGGCGGGACTAAGCGAGCAGTACTTC. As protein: CASSYSGAGLSEQYF.

CDR3 loop: CSAREGTARRYGYTF. The CDR3, as DNA: TGCAGTGCTAGAGAGGGGACAGCTCGGCGCTATGGCTACACCTTC. The chain links TRBV20-1 to TRBJ1-2; TRBD1 matches 7 bases. The CDR3 runs 15 residues. With 0 bases clipped from V and 4 bases from J, the junction kept 8 bases outside the gene matches. Germline V CDR1 and CDR2: DFQATT, SNEGSKA (reference sequence).

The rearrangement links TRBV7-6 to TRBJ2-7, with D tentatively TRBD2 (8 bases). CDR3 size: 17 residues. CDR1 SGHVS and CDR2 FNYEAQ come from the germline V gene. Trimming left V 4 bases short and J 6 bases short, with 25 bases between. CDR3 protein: CASSSGGGSGRVGEQYF. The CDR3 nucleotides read TGTGCCAGCAGCTCAGGGGGGGGGAGCGGGAGAGTTGGCGAGCAGTACTTC.

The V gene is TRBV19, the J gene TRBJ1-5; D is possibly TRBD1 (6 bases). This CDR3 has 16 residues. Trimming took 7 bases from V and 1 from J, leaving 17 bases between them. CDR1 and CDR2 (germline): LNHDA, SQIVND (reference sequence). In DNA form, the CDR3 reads TGTGCCAGTAAGTTGCGGGGGGCGCAGAGCAATCAGCCCCAGCATTTT. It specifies CASKLRGAQSNQPQHF.

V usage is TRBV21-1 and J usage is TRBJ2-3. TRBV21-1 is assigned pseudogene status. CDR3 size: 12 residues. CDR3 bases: TGTGCCAGCAGCAAGGAAGTAGATACGCAGTATTTT. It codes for CASSKEVDTQYF.

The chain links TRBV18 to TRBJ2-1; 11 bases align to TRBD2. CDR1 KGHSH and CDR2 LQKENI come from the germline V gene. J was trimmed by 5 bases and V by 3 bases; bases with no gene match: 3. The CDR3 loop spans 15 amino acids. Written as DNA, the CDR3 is TGTGCCAGCTCACCGCCGGGACTAGCGGACAATGAGCAGTTCTTC. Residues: CASSPPGLADNEQFF.

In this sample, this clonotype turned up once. The chain's CDR3 is CSAFRSGETQYF. The CDR3 DNA reads as TGCAGTGCTTTCCGGAGCGGAGAGACCCAGTACTTC. V and J are TRBV20-1 and TRBJ2-5, with D tentatively TRBD2 (5 bases). The CDR3 has 12 residues. The V end was cut by 5 bases, the J end by 4 bases, with 11 bases between. Germline V lookup: CDR1 DFQATT, CDR2 SNEGSKA (reference sequence).

The CDR3 sequence: CASRYRGERASGTTYEQYF. Here the CDR3 DNA reads TGTGCCAGTAGGTATAGAGGGGAAAGGGCTAGCGGGACCACCTACGAGCAGTACTTC. This sequence joins TRBV19 and TRBJ2-7; 9 nucleotides match TRBD2. This CDR3 comprises 19 residues. The V gene's germline CDR1 is LNHDA and CDR2 SQIVND (reference sequence). The junction had 20 bases not matched to a gene; V was cut back by 6 bases and J by 2 bases.

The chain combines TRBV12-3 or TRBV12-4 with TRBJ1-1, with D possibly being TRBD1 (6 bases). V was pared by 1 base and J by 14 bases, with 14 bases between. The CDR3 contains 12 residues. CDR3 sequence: CASSLGGARVFF. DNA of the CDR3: TGTGCCAGCAGTTTAGGGGGGGCGCGGGTCTTCTTT.

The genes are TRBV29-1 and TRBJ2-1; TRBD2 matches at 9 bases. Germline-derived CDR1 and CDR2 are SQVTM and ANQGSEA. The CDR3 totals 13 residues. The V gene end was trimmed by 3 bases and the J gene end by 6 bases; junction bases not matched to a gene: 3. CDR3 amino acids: CSVERGLANEQFF. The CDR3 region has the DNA TGCAGCGTTGAGCGGGGACTAGCCAATGAGCAGTTCTTC.

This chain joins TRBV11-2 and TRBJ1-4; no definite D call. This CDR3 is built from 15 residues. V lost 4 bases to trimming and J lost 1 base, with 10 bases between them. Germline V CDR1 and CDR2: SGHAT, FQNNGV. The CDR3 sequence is CASSSSSGTNEKLFF. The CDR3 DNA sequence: TGTGCCAGCAGCTCCTCCAGCGGAACTAATGAAAAACTGTTTTTT.

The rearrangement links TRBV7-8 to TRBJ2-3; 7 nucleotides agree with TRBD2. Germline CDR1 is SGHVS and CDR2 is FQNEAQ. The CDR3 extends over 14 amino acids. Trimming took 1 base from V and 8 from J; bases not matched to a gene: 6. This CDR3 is CASSLDSSGGTQYF. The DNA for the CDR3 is TGTGCCAGCAGCTTAGATTCTAGCGGAGGTACGCAGTATTTT.

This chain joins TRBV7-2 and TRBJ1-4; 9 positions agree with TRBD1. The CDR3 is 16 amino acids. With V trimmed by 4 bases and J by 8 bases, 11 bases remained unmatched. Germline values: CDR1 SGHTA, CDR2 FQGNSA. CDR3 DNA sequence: TGTGCCAGCAGCTCGGAGGGACAGGGTAGAGGGGAAAAACTGTTTTTT. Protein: CASSSEGQGRGEKLFF.

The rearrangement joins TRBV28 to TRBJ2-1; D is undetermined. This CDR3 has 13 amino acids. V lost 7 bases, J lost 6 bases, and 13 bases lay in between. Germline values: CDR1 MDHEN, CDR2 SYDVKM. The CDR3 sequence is CASISVLSNEQFF. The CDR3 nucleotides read TGTGCCAGCATATCTGTCCTCAGCAATGAGCAGTTCTTC. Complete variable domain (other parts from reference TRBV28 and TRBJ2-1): DVKVTQSSRYLVKRTGEKVFLECVQDMDHENMFWYRQDPGLGLRLIYFSYDVKMKEKGDIPEGYSVSREKKERFSLILESASTNQTSMYLCASISVLSNEQFFGPGTRLTVL.

The CDR3 region is CSARGEGGQETQYF. CDR3 coding DNA: TGCAGTGCTAGAGGGGAGGGGGGCCAAGAGACCCAGTACTTC. The rearrangement joins TRBV20-1 to TRBJ2-5; possibly TRBD2 for D (7 bases). CDR1 and CDR2 (germline): DFQATT, SNEGSKA (reference sequence). V was clipped by 1 base and J by 1 base, with 10 bases between them. The CDR3 is 14 amino acids.

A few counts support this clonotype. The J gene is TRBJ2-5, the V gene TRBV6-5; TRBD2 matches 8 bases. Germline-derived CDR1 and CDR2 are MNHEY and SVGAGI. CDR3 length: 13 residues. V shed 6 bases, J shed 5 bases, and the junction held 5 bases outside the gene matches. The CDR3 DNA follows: TGTGCCAGCAGGCGGACGGGGGGGGAGACCCAGTACTTC. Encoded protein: CASRRTGGETQYF.

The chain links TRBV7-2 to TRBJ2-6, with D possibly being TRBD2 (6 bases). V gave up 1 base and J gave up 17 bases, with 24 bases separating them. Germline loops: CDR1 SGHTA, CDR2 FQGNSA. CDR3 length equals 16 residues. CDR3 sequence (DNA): TGTGCCAGCAGCTTAGAGTTTAGGAGCGGGTCCTCTGTCGTGACTTTC. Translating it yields CASSLEFRSGSSVVTF.

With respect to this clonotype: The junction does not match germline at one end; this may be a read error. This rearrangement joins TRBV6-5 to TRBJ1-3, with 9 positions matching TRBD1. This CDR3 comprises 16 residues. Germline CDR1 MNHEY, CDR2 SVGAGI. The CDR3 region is CASSYSQGAYGSTIYF. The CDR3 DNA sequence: TGTGCCAGCAGTTACTCACAGGGGGCTTATGGAAGCACCATATATTTT.

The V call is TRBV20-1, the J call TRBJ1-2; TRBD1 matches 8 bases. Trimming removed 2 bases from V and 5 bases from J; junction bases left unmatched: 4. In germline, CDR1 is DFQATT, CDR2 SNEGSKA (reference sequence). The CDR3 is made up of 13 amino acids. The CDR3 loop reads CSARQGASYGYTF. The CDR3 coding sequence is TGCAGTGCTAGACAGGGGGCGAGTTATGGCTACACCTTC.

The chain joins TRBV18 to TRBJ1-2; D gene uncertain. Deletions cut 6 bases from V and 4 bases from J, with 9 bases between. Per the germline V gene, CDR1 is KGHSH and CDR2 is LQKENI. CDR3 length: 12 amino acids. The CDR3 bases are TGTGCCAGCTCTGCAGATTCCTATGGCTACACCTTC. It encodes CASSADSYGYTF.

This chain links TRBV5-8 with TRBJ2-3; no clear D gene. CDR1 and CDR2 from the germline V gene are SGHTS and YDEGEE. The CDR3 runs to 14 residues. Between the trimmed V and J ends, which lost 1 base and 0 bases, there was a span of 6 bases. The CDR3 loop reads CASSLKGSTDTQYF. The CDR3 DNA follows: TGTGCCAGCAGCTTGAAAGGGAGCACAGATACGCAGTATTTT.